The rows below give T cell receptor beta chains drawn from one sample of a study of blood T cell repertoires in COVID-19. This table comes from immunoSEQ multiplex PCR, and its TCRdb copy is limited to in-frame clones, with some not included. The sample yields about 300,000 clones, 85% to 90% seen once. Sequencing was performed on PBMCs or T cells enriched from blood (not recorded which). The receptor set was obtained from a woman aged 50 to 60 who had been exposed to COVID-19. CDR3s leave out the opening cysteine and the closing phenylalanine or tryptophan.

j_gene: TRBJ1-6
v_gene: TRBV21-1
CDR3aa: ASSSTGYNSPLH

j_gene: TRBJ1-3
v_gene: TRBV5-8
CDR3aa: ASSSISGNTIY

j_gene: TRBJ2-7
v_gene: TRBV7-9
CDR3aa: ASSSRDRGFHEQY

j_gene: TRBJ1-1
v_gene: TRBV20-1
CDR3aa: RFTRNTEAF

j_gene: TRBJ2-1
v_gene: TRBV15
CDR3aa: ATSIQYNEQF

j_gene: TRBJ2-5
v_gene: TRBV7-9
CDR3aa: ASILAGGLETQY

j_gene: TRBJ1-4
v_gene: TRBV3-1/TRBV3-2
CDR3aa: ASSYRGKGLF

j_gene: TRBJ2-7
v_gene: TRBV27
CDR3aa: ASTQYPRRGEQY

j_gene: TRBJ1-2
v_gene: TRBV6-2/TRBV6-3
CDR3aa: ASSRDISNYGYT

j_gene: TRBJ2-1
v_gene: TRBV5-4
CDR3aa: ASSLAARHEQF

j_gene: TRBJ2-5
v_gene: TRBV2
CDR3aa: ASSGTPSGSGETQY

j_gene: TRBJ1-5
v_gene: TRBV7-2
CDR3aa: ASSRRDQPQH

j_gene: TRBJ2-2
v_gene: TRBV28
CDR3aa: ASSLRLAGHTGELF

j_gene: TRBJ2-3
v_gene: TRBV11-1
CDR3aa: ASSPARTGGTDTQY

j_gene: TRBJ2-1
v_gene: TRBV9
CDR3aa: ASSVVAGGSNEQF

j_gene: TRBJ1-6
v_gene: TRBV5-4
CDR3aa: ASSYFFSGTGDSPLH

j_gene: TRBJ1-4
v_gene: TRBV28
CDR3aa: ASSPTNEKLF

j_gene: TRBJ1-4
v_gene: TRBV5-6
CDR3aa: ASSYGTGPSGLF

j_gene: TRBJ2-7
v_gene: TRBV16
CDR3aa: ASSQSQASYEQY

j_gene: TRBJ1-6
v_gene: TRBV2
CDR3aa: ASSGRQGPLPLH

j_gene: TRBJ1-5
v_gene: TRBV2
CDR3aa: ASSEGLTGSSNQPQH

j_gene: TRBJ2-7
v_gene: TRBV6-2/TRBV6-3
CDR3aa: ASSMAWRPKRGAGYEQY

j_gene: TRBJ2-6
v_gene: TRBV29-1
CDR3aa: SVVSRSGANVLT

j_gene: TRBJ2-5
v_gene: TRBV7-2
CDR3aa: ASRTGDGETQY

j_gene: TRBJ2-2
v_gene: TRBV4-1
CDR3aa: ASSQDTGGAAGELF

j_gene: TRBJ1-2
v_gene: TRBV6-5
CDR3aa: ASSSPGQIYGYT

j_gene: TRBJ1-1
v_gene: TRBV5-1
CDR3aa: ASSLNRAADTEAF

j_gene: TRBJ1-3
v_gene: TRBV3-1/TRBV3-2
CDR3aa: ASSGLGNTIY

j_gene: TRBJ1-1
v_gene: TRBV3-1/TRBV3-2
CDR3aa: ASSQIGSGGSTEAF

j_gene: TRBJ2-1
v_gene: TRBV5-1
CDR3aa: ASRTGTSGGHEQF

j_gene: TRBJ1-4
v_gene: TRBV28
CDR3aa: ASSSPSGQGDEKLF

j_gene: TRBJ2-7
v_gene: TRBV29-1
CDR3aa: SVKPFGTGGGYEQY

j_gene: TRBJ1-1
v_gene: TRBV2
CDR3aa: AGGLQNTEAF

j_gene: TRBJ1-5
v_gene: TRBV4-1
CDR3aa: ASSQAAGGADNQPQH

j_gene: TRBJ1-2
v_gene: TRBV5-4
CDR3aa: ASSPGQGAGALYGYT

j_gene: TRBJ2-1
v_gene: TRBV27
CDR3aa: ASTKIPGLAGRIRSYNEQF

j_gene: TRBJ1-4
v_gene: TRBV4-1
CDR3aa: ASSQGTGRTNEKLF

j_gene: TRBJ1-2
v_gene: TRBV11-2
CDR3aa: ASSLDRGYYGYT

j_gene: TRBJ2-1
v_gene: TRBV19
CDR3aa: ASSIVPVAYNEQF

j_gene: TRBJ1-2
v_gene: TRBV7-9
CDR3aa: ASSLGQETGGGYT